The 13 T cell receptor beta chains listed next were all sequenced from one sample in a study of spatial heterogeneity in lung cancer. Time point defined: blood at routine non-recurrence follow-up after resection. One entry per CDR3 protein results from TCRdb running MiXCR on the 5' RACE reads. The table lists approximately 93,000 distinct CDR3 sequences, less than 20% of them singletons. Sequences were derived from PBMCs, sampled at follow-up. The receptors originated from a male donor with early-stage non-small cell lung cancer.

This clonotype was picked up a small number of times. CDR3 amino acids: CASSLIKYEQFF. The CDR3 DNA sequence: TGTGCCAGCAGTTTAATCAAGTATGAGCAGTTCTTC. The V and J genes are TRBV28 and TRBJ2-1; D gene ambiguous. This CDR3 spans 12 amino acids. Germline-derived CDR1 and CDR2 are MDHEN and SYDVKM. V was cut by 2 bases and J by 8 bases, with 7 bases left in between.

The gene calls are TRBV5-1 and TRBJ1-1; TRBD1 is a possible D gene (5 bases). V was shortened by 6 bases and J by 6 bases, with 12 bases between the two germline ends. The CDR3 is 12 residues long. Germline loops: CDR1 SGHRS, CDR2 YFSETQ. The CDR3 bases are TGCGCCAGCATCAATGACAGATCTGAAGCTTTCTTT. Translated: CASINDRSEAFF.

This clonotype was found many times. This chain links TRBV10-2 with TRBJ2-7, with D possibly TRBD2 on 6 matching bases. Germline CDR1 is WSHSY and CDR2 is SAAADI. The CDR3 runs to 12 residues. Trimming took off 5 bases at V and 7 bases at J, with 12 bases between the two ends. In DNA, the CDR3 is TGCGCCAGCAGTACGGGTGGGGGGGAGCAGTACGTC. This sequence encodes CASSTGGGEQYV.

The chain joins TRBV20-1 to TRBJ2-7, with D perhaps TRBD2 (6 bases). This CDR3 has 16 residues. Per the germline V gene, CDR1 is DFQATT and CDR2 is SNEGSKA (reference sequence). Trimming took off 0 bases at V and 3 bases at J, with 18 bases between the two ends. CDR3 sequence reads: CSARDGTPSKIYEQYF. In DNA form, the CDR3 reads TGCAGTGCTAGAGACGGGACTCCCTCCAAAATCTACGAGCAGTACTTC.

This clonotype was picked up many times. Its ends do not fully match the called genes, so a read error is possible. The V and J genes are TRBV29-1 and TRBJ2-2, with TRBD2 matching 9 bases. Germline-derived CDR1 and CDR2 are SQVTM and ANQGSEA. The CDR3 consists of 15 residues. As DNA, the CDR3 is TGCAGCGTGGAAGCGGGAGGAACGAACACCGGGGAGCTGTTTTTT. Translating it yields CSVEAGGTNTGELFF.

This clonotype has ten or more counts. The chain combines TRBV7-2 with TRBJ1-2; 7 bases agree with TRBD1. The V segment lost 0 bases and the J segment 6 bases; nucleotides outside the gene matches: 4. CDR3 size: 14 residues. Germline V gene lookup returns CDR1 SGHTA and CDR2 FQGNSA. DNA for the CDR3: TGTGCCAGCAGCTTAGCGCGACAGGGCCATGGCTACACCTTC. Translation: CASSLARQGHGYTF.

This sequence joins TRBV6-5 and TRBJ2-1; 10 bases align to TRBD2. The V segment lost 6 bases and the J segment 2 bases; nucleotides outside the gene matches: 1. CDR3 size: 14 residues. Germline CDR1 is MNHEY and CDR2 is SVGAGI. The CDR3 sequence is CASRSGGAYNEQFF. The CDR3 nucleotides read TGTGCCAGCAGAAGCGGGGGGGCCTACAATGAGCAGTTCTTC.

The chain is built from TRBV2 and TRBJ1-2; no firm D call. CDR3 length: 12 residues. From germline, CDR1 is SNHLY and CDR2 FYNNEI. The DNA for the CDR3 is TGTCCCTCGCGAGCCGATGAGCGGGGCTACACCTTC. The encoded protein is CPSRADERGYTF.

V usage is TRBV10-1 and J usage is TRBJ1-5; tentatively, D is TRBD1 (5 bases). Germline CDR1 WNHNN, CDR2 SYGVQD (reference sequence). The CDR3 contains 14 residues. Trimming cost V 11 bases and J 2 bases, with 16 bases left between them. The chain's CDR3 is CAEGCRAGNQPQHF. As DNA, the CDR3 is TGCGCCGAGGGGTGCCGTGCAGGCAATCAGCCCCAGCATTTT.

This clonotype was found a few times. The J gene is TRBJ1-2, the V gene TRBV10-3; 7 nucleotides line up with TRBD1. The germline V gene has CDR1 ENHRY and CDR2 SYGVKD. The CDR3 is 13 amino acids. Trimming at V came to 6 bases and at J to 4 bases, leaving 5 bases not matched to a gene. CDR3 sequence (DNA): TGTGCCATCAGCACACAGGGGTCCTATGGCTACACCTTC. Translated: CAISTQGSYGYTF.

The genes are TRBV24-1 and TRBJ1-4; TRBD1 matches at 12 bases. The CDR3 spans 17 residues. CDR1 is KGHDR, CDR2 SFDVKD, per germline. Losses at the gene ends were 4 bases for V and 4 bases for J; bases not matched to a gene: 6. The CDR3 nucleotides are TGTGCCACCAGTGAGCCGGGACAGGGGGCGGGTAATGAAAAACTGTTTTTT. It encodes CATSEPGQGAGNEKLFF.

The rearrangement joins TRBV27 to TRBJ2-7, with TRBD1 as a possible D gene (6 bases). Trimming stripped 6 bases from V and 2 bases from J, with 17 bases between. Germline assignment: CDR1 MNHEY and CDR2 SMNVEV (reference sequence). The CDR3 extends over 15 amino acids. CDR3 nucleotides: TGTGCCAGCAGCCCGCTACAGGGTATAACCTACGAGCAGTACTTC. Translating it yields CASSPLQGITYEQYF.

V usage is TRBV2 and J usage is TRBJ1-5, with TRBD1 matching 7 bases. The CDR3 consists of 15 residues. Per the germline V gene, CDR1 is SNHLY and CDR2 is FYNNEI. V was clipped by 8 bases and J by 2 bases; unmatched bases: 9. The CDR3 is CASQDRPRGNQPQHF. The CDR3 DNA is TGTGCCAGCCAGGACAGGCCGAGGGGCAATCAGCCCCAGCATTTT.